This TCR beta chain was sequenced for a study of cytomegalovirus exposure and HLA in healthy donors. Findings and limits, study-wide: A later analysis reportedly identified an Asian-associated ancestry cluster as carrying fewer N-insertions than the roughly 700-donor mean. Most TCR sequences showed up rarely, but some public TCRs showed up in many donors.

The germline V and J ends were trimmed by 8 bases and 10 bases, with 17 bases remaining between them. The CDR3 runs to 12 residues. The germline CDR1 and CDR2 sequences are MNHEY and SVGAGI. A word on this clone: Its specificity is not known.

PCR amplification relied on 60 Vbeta primers (plus 13 Jbeta primers). Method: immunoSEQ multiplex PCR; TCRdb's copy keeps in-frame clones and lacks some. In the table there are 65,000 to 100,000 clones, roughly 80% of which are singletons. Sequencing input: PBMCs. This sequence originates from a man aged 40-55 years in good health and CMV-seronegative. This chain joins TRBV6-5 and TRBJ1-1, with D unclear. CDR3 in amino acids: CASVREDWAAFF. CDR3 sequence (DNA): TGTGCCAGCGTAAGGGAGGATTGGGCAGCTTTCTTT.